The TCR beta chain under discussion was sequenced for a study of blood T cell repertoires in COVID-19. Study overall: Spain, Italy and the United States supplied samples that represented acute and convalescent COVID-19. Sources were T cells, B-cell-depleted T cells, or PBMCs; the material itself was cDNA or gDNA.

Here immunoSEQ multiplex PCR was the method, and the copy in TCRdb shows in-frame clones only, minus some. The table includes 400,000 or so clones, approximately 88% detected once. Unmatched junction bases numbered 4, after V lost 3 bases and J lost 8 bases. The CDR3 length is 13 residues. Germline V gene sequence: CDR1 GTSNPN, CDR2 SVGIG (reference sequence). Source material: PBMCs or T cells enriched from blood (not recorded which). The chain couples TRBV30 to TRBJ1-2; TRBD1 matches at 12 bases. This TCR was sampled from a woman aged 40 to 50 with acute COVID-19. CDR3: CAWRGTGGAGYTF. CDR3 nucleotide sequence: TGTGCCTGGAGGGGGACAGGGGGCGCAGGCTACACCTTC.